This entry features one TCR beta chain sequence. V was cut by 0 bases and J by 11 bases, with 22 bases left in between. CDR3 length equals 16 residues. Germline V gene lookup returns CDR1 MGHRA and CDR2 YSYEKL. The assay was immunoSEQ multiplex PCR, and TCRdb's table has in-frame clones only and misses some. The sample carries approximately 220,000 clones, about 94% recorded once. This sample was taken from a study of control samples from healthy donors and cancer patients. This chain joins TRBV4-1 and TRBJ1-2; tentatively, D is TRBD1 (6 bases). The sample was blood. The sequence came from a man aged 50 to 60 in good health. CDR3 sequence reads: CASSQDGEAGALGYTF. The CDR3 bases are TGCGCCAGCAGCCAAGATGGCGAGGCAGGGGCCCTGGGGTACACCTTC.